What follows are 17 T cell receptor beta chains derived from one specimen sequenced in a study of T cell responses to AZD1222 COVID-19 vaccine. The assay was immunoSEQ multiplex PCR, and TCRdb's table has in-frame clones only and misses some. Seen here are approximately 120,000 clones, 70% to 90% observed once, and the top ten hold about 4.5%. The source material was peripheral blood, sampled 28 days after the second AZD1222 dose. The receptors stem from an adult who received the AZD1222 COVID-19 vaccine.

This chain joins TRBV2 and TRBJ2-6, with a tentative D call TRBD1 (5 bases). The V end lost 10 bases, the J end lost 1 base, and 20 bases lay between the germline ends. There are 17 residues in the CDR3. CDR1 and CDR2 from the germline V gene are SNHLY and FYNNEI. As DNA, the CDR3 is TGTGCCATACCCCCCCTTCAGGGTAGGTCTGGGGCCAACGTCCTGACTTTC. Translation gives CAIPPLQGRSGANVLTF. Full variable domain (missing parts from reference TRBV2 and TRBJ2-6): EPEVTQTPSHQVTQMGQEVILRCVPISNHLYFYWYRQILGQKVEFLVSFYNNEISEKSEIFDDQFSVERPDGSNFTLKIRSTKLEDSAMYFCAIPPLQGRSGANVLTFGAGSRLTVL.

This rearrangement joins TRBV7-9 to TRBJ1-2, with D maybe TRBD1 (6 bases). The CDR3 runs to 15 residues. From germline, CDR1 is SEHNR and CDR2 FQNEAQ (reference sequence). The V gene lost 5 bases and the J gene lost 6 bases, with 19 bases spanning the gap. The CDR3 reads CASSAITRGANGYTF. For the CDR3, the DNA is TGTGCCAGCAGCGCTATAACCAGGGGTGCAAATGGCTACACCTTC.

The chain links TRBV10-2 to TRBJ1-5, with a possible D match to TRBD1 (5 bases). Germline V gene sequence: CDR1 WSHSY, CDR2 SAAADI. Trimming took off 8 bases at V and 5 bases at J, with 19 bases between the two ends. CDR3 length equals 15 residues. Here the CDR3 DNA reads TGCGCCAGCTGGGGCCGGGCGGGGTGGGATCAGCCCCAGCATTTT. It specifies CASWGRAGWDQPQHF.

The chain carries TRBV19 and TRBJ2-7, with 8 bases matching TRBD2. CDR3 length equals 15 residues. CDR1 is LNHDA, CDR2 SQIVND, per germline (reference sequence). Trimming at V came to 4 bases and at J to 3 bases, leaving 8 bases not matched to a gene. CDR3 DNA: TGTGCCAGTAGTACCCCACGGGGGGGGCTCTACGAGCAGTACTTC. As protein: CASSTPRGGLYEQYF.

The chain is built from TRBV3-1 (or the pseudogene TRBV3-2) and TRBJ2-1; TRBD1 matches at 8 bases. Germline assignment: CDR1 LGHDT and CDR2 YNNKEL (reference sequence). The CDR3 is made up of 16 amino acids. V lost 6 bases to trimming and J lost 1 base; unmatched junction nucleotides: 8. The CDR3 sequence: CASRRGTGSSYNEQFF. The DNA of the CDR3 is TGTGCCAGCAGGAGGGGGACAGGCTCGTCCTACAATGAGCAGTTCTTC.

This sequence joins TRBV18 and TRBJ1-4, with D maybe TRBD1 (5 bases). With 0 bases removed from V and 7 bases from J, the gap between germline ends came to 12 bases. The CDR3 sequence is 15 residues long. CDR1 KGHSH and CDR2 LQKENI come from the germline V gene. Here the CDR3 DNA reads TGTGCCAGCTCACCACCGGCAGGGAGTAGTGAAAAACTGTTTTTT. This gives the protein CASSPPAGSSEKLFF.

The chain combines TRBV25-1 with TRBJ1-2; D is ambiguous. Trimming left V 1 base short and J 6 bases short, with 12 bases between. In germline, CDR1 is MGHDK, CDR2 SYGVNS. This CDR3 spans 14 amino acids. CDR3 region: CASSELARIDGYTF. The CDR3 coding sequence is TGTGCCAGCAGTGAATTGGCGCGAATTGATGGCTACACCTTC.

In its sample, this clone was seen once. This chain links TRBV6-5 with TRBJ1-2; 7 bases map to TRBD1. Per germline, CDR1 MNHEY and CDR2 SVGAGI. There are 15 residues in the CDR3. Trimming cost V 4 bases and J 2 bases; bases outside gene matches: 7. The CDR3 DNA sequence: TGTGCCAGCAGTTCCGTGCCGGGACAGAACTATGGCTACACCTTC. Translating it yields CASSSVPGQNYGYTF.

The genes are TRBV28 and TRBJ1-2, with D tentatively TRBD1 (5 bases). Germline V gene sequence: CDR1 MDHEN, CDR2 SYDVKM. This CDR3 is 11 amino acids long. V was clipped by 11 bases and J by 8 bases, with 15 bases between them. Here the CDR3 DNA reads TGTGCCGTAAAACAGGAGAGGGGCTACACCTTC. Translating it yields CAVKQERGYTF.

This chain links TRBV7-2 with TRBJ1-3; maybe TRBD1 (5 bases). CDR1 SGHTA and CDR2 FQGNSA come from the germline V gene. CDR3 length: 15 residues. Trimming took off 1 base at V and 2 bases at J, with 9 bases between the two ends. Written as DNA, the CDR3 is TGTGCCAGCAGCTTAGGGCCAGGGCCTGGAAACACCATATATTTT. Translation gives CASSLGPGPGNTIYF.

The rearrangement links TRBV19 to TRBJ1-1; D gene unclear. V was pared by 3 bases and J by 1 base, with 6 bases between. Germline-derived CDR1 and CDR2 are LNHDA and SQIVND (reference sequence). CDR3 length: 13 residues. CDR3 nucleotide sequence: TGTGCCAGTAGTATTGGCTGGAACACTGAAGCTTTCTTT. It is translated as CASSIGWNTEAFF.

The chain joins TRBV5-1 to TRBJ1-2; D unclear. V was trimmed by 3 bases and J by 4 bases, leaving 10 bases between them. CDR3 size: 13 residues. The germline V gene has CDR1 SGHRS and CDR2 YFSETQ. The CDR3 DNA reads TGCGCCAGCAGCTCGGAAGGCGTCTATGGCTACACCTTC. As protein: CASSSEGVYGYTF.

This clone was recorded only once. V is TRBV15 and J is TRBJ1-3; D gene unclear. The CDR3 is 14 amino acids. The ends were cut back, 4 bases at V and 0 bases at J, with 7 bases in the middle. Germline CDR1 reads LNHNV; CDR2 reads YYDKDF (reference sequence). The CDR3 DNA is TGTGCCACCAGCATGGGCCTCTCTGGAAACACCATATATTTT. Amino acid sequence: CATSMGLSGNTIYF.

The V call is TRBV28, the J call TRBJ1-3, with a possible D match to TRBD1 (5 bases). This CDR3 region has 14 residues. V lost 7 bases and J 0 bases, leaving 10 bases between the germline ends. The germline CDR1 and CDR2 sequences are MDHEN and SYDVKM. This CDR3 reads CASTFDSSGNTIYF. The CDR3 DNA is TGTGCCAGCACCTTCGACAGCTCTGGAAACACCATATATTTT.

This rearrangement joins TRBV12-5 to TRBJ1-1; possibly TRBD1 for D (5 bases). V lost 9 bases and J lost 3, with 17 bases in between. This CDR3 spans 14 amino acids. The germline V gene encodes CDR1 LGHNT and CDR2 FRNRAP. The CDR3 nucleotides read TGTGCTAGCCTTGGGGGAGGACCGGACACTGAAGCTTTCTTT. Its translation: CASLGGGPDTEAFF.

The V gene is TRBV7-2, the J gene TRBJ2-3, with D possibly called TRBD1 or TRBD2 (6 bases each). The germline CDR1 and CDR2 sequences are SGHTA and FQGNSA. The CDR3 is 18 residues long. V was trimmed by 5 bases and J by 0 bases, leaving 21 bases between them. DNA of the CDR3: TGTGCCAGCAGCCACAGGGCCCCGGGAGCGGGTAGCACAGATACGCAGTATTTT. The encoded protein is CASSHRAPGAGSTDTQYF.

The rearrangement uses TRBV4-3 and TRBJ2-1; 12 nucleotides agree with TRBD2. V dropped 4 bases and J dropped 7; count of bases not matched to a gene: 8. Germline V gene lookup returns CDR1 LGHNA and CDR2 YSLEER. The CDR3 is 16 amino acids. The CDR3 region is CASSRDPSGGGNEQFF. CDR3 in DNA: TGCGCCAGCAGCCGCGATCCTAGCGGGGGGGGTAATGAGCAGTTCTTC.